A single sample gave rise to the 10 T cell receptor beta chains below, sequenced in a study of T cell changes during pregnancy in multiple sclerosis. TCRdb keeps only in-frame clones here, not all; method: immunoSEQ multiplex PCR. Of roughly 18,000 clones in the sample, about four fifths were seen once. Here the sequenced sample was CD8+ T cells from peripheral blood mononuclear cells, taken in the second trimester of pregnancy. The receptors here all came from a female donor in good health, enrolled as a control in a pregnancy study.

Worth noting for this clone: Other DNA sequences in the same sample also yield this CDR3. This rearrangement joins TRBV4-2 to TRBJ2-5; 10 bases are a match to TRBD2. The CDR3 sequence is 17 residues long. J lost 5 bases, V lost 1 base, and 10 bases had no gene match. Germline V gives CDR1 LGHNA, CDR2 YNFKEQ. The CDR3 sequence: CASSQVGSGGAGETQYF. The CDR3 DNA reads TGTGCCAGCAGCCAAGTGGGCAGCGGGGGGGCGGGGGAGACCCAGTACTTC.

The genes are TRBV2 and TRBJ2-3; 10 positions agree with TRBD2. The J segment lost 4 bases and the V segment lost 6 bases, leaving 10 bases of the junction unmatched. The CDR3 loop spans 16 amino acids. From germline, CDR1 is SNHLY and CDR2 FYNNEI. DNA for the CDR3: TGTGCCAGCAGCGCCACTAGCGGGGAGGGGGCAGATACGCAGTATTTT. Amino acid sequence: CASSATSGEGADTQYF. Combining the CDR3 with reference TRBV2 and TRBJ2-3 gives the whole variable domain EPEVTQTPSHQVTQMGQEVILRCVPISNHLYFYWYRQILGQKVEFLVSFYNNEISEKSEIFDDQFSVERPDGSNFTLKIRSTKLEDSAMYFCASSATSGEGADTQYFGPGTRLTVL.

This clone was seen more than once but under ten times. V is TRBV4-3 and J is TRBJ2-5; D possibly corresponds to TRBD1 (5 bases). V lost 4 bases, J lost 5 bases, and 14 bases lay in between. There are 14 residues in the CDR3. CDR1 LGHNA and CDR2 YSLEER come from the germline V gene. The CDR3 DNA reads TGCGCCAGCAGCCCAACGACAGTCGGGGAGACCCAGTACTTC. Protein sequence: CASSPTTVGETQYF.

V gene TRBV6-1 combines with J gene TRBJ1-3, with unresolved D. V lost 7 bases, J lost 0 bases, and 4 bases lay in between. CDR1 is MNHNS and CDR2 is SASEGT in the germline V gene. CDR3 size: 12 residues. CDR3 sequence: CASTSSGNTIYF. CDR3 nucleotide sequence: TGTGCCAGCACCAGCTCTGGAAACACCATATATTTT.

The rearrangement uses TRBV4-3 and TRBJ2-3, with a weak D call TRBD2 (5 bases). CDR1 is LGHNA and CDR2 is YSLEER in the germline V gene. The CDR3 sequence is 16 residues long. The V gene lost 0 bases and the J gene lost 6 bases, with 16 bases spanning the gap. The DNA of the CDR3 is TGCGCCAGCAGCCAAGATAAGGGAGCCCCATCCGATACGCAGTATTTT. This encodes CASSQDKGAPSDTQYF.

The chain employs TRBV5-6 and TRBJ2-7, with TRBD2 matching 8 bases. CDR1 is SGHDT, CDR2 YYEEEE, per germline. The CDR3 has 16 residues. The V segment lost 0 bases and the J segment 2 bases; nucleotides outside the gene matches: 7. The CDR3 coding sequence is TGTGCCAGCAGCTTGGCGGGGGGGGGTAGTCCCTACGAGCAGTACTTC. This encodes CASSLAGGGSPYEQYF.

The chain joins TRBV29-1 to TRBJ1-2; 10 bases agree with TRBD1. Germline CDR1 is SQVTM and CDR2 is ANQGSEA. V was pared by 4 bases and J by 3 bases, with 8 bases of the junction left unmatched. The CDR3 is made up of 15 amino acids. The CDR3 DNA reads TGCAGCGTTGTTGGGCGACAGGGGGCGGACTATGGCTACACCTTC. It specifies CSVVGRQGADYGYTF.

V gene TRBV30 combines with J gene TRBJ1-4, with D perhaps matching TRBD1 (6 bases). The germline V and J ends were trimmed by 3 bases and 4 bases, with 18 bases remaining between them. Germline lookup yields CDR1 GTSNPN and CDR2 SVGIG (reference sequence). The CDR3 runs 16 residues. The CDR3: CAWSDGVQGLNEKLFF. The CDR3, as DNA: TGTGCCTGGAGCGATGGCGTACAGGGCCTTAATGAAAAACTGTTTTTT.

J is TRBJ1-2 and V is TRBV28; 7 bases agree with TRBD1. The CDR3 loop spans 13 amino acids. Germline values: CDR1 MDHEN, CDR2 SYDVKM. V was clipped by 6 bases and J by 8 bases; unmatched bases: 9. CDR3 coding DNA: TGTGCCAGCAGGACGGGACAGATTGAAGGCTACACCTTC. This encodes CASRTGQIEGYTF.

This chain uses TRBV7-9 with TRBJ2-1; D gene unclear. CDR3 length: 13 residues. With 5 bases removed from V and 7 bases from J, the gap between germline ends came to 12 bases. CDR1 is SEHNR and CDR2 is FQNEAQ in the germline V gene (reference sequence). The CDR3 DNA follows: TGTGCCAGCAGCACATCTCCTTTGAATGAGCAGTTCTTC. Amino acid sequence: CASSTSPLNEQFF. The entire variable domain, with the rest obtained from reference TRBV7-9 and TRBJ2-1, is as follows: DTGVSQNPRHKITKRGQNVTFRCDPISEHNRLYWYRQTLGQGPEFLTYFQNEAQLEKSRLLSDRFSAERPKGSFSTLEIQRTEQGDSAMYLCASSTSPLNEQFFGPGTRLTVL.